The T cell receptor (beta chain) under discussion was sequenced for a study of shared clonotypes between healthy human individuals. Overall study results and limits: Researchers found naive subsets generally carried larger estimated richness than memory subsets. Among a few donors, about 5% of naive CD4 clonotypes were found in common.

A word on this clone: Its antigen is not identified.

In the original analysis: ImmunoSEQ gave junction-only sequences without quality scores, so filtering differed. Generated by immunoSEQ multiplex PCR, the TCRdb table keeps only in-frame clones and is missing some. V, J and clone size were drawn from that table, and D and trimming were deduced from the DNA. Of 2 million to 2.5 million clones in the sample, approximately 95% were seen once. V was clipped by 2 bases and J by 5 bases, with 7 bases between them. Germline V gives CDR1 SGHTA, CDR2 FQGNSA. The CDR3 contains 13 residues. This TCR came from a man aged 18 to 30 in good health. Some clones in this sample may be carry-over from other donors' samples. The V gene is TRBV7-2, the J gene TRBJ1-5; no definite D call. The sequencing sample was made of naive CD4+ T cells from PBMCs. This sample's subset: CD45RA+ positively selected. In nucleotides, the CDR3 is TGTGCCAGCAGCTTATCGGGGTATCAGCCCCAGCATTTT. Protein: CASSLSGYQPQHF.